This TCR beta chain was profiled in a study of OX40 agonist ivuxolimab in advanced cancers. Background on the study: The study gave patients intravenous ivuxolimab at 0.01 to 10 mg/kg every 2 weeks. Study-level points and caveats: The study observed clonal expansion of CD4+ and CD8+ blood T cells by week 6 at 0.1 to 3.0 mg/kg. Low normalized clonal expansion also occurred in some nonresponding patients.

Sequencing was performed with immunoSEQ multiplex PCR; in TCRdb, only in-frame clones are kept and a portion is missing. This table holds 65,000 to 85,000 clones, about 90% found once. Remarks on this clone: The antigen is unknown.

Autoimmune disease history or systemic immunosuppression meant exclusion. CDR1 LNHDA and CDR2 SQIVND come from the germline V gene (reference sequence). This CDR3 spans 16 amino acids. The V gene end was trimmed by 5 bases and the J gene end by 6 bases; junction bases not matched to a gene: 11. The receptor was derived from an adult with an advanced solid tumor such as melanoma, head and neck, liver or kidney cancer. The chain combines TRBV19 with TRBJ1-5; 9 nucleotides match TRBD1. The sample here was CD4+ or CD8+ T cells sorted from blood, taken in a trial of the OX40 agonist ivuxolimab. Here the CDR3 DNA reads TGTGCCAGTAGTCCCGGGACAGGGATTTTCGGTCAGCCCCAGCATTTT. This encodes CASSPGTGIFGQPQHF.